This T cell receptor (beta chain) is from a study of T cells after yellow fever vaccination. Study-wide results and caveats: Abundant contaminating clonotypes from the bulk population could appear in FACS-sorted repertoires.

TCRdb re-derived calls from the 5' RACE reads in MiXCR, one entry per CDR3 protein. This sample has hundreds of thousands of distinct CDR3 sequences; 8.5% to 10% occur once, and the top ten carry more than 15%. A remark on this clonotype: Its antigen is undetermined.

The CDR3 has 15 residues. Germline V gene sequence: CDR1 KGHDR, CDR2 SFDVKD. V lost 2 bases and J 5 bases, leaving 12 bases between the germline ends. This receptor was identified in a young man who received the YFV17D yellow fever vaccine. This sample comprised PBMCs, obtained on the day of the first yellow fever vaccination. The chain is built from TRBV24-1 and TRBJ2-1, with unresolved D. The CDR3 DNA reads as TGTGCCACCAGTGATTCGGCCCACCTTCACAATGAGCAGTTCTTC. Protein sequence: CATSDSAHLHNEQFF.